This T cell receptor beta chain stems from a study of technical replicates of blood from a few donors. V was clipped by 2 bases and J by 4 bases; unmatched bases: 9. The CDR3 extends over 16 amino acids. CDR1 is SGHAT, CDR2 FQNNGV, per germline. Here immunoSEQ multiplex PCR was the method, and the copy in TCRdb shows in-frame clones only, minus some. The sample records about 89,000 clones, around 96% being singletons. V gene TRBV11-2 combines with J gene TRBJ2-7; 9 nucleotides line up with TRBD2. This receptor was obtained from a human donor in good health. The specimen was T cells isolated from PBMCs. The CDR3 bases are TGTGCCAGCAGCTTATTCGGCGGGAGGGCCACTTACGAGCAGTACTTC. Protein sequence: CASSLFGGRATYEQYF.